These 32 T cell receptor beta chains were all obtained from the same sample, sequenced in a study of shared T cell receptors in the human thymus. Here immunoSEQ multiplex PCR was the method, and the copy in TCRdb shows in-frame clones only, minus some. The sample lists about 710,000 clones, roughly 86% occurring once. This sample was shared with a second study, whose subject was human thymus T cells.

Sequencing used thymocytes. These receptors were obtained from a boy under two years old with a congenital heart defect.

The rearrangement uses TRBV6-4 and TRBJ1-1; TRBD1 might be the D (6 bases). Germline V gene data show CDR1 as MRHNA and CDR2 as SNTAGT. This CDR3 has 14 residues. V dropped 6 bases and J dropped 2 bases, with 13 bases sitting between them. The DNA of the CDR3 is TGTGCCAGCAGAGCGAGACAGGAAAACACTGAAGCTTTCTTT. It is translated as CASRARQENTEAFF.

V gene TRBV9 combines with J gene TRBJ1-4, with D perhaps TRBD1 (5 bases). CDR1 and CDR2 from the germline V gene are SGDLS and YYNGEE. The germline V and J ends were trimmed by 4 bases and 14 bases, with 18 bases remaining between them. This CDR3 has 13 amino acids. The DNA of the CDR3 is TGTGCCAGCAGCCCCCCGGGGGGGGTATGGCTGTTTTTT. It specifies CASSPPGGVWLFF.

The chain combines TRBV10-3 with TRBJ2-2, with TRBD1 identical over 11 bases. The ends lost 2 bases at V and 6 bases at J; junction bases unmatched: 8. From germline, CDR1 is ENHRY and CDR2 SYGVKD. This CDR3 region has 17 residues. CDR3 DNA sequence: TGTGCCATCAGTGAGCGGGCGGACAGGGGGCTATCCGGGGAGCTGTTTTTT. Translated, it gives CAISERADRGLSGELFF.

This clone was counted once. The chain is built from TRBV2 and TRBJ1-1; D unresolved. The V gene's germline CDR1 is SNHLY and CDR2 FYNNEI. The CDR3 is 12 amino acids. The V and J ends lost 3 bases and 11 bases respectively, with 13 bases between them. The CDR3, as DNA: TGTGCCAGCAGTGATCAGGTCGTAAGGGCTTTCTTT. This gives the protein CASSDQVVRAFF.

The genes are TRBV9 and TRBJ1-1, with D perhaps matching TRBD1 (5 bases). Trimming pared 1 base from V and 3 bases from J, leaving 16 bases between. This CDR3 has 16 residues. From germline, CDR1 is SGDLS and CDR2 YYNGEE. The CDR3 loop is CASSVIPTRVYTEAFF. The CDR3 region has the DNA TGTGCCAGCAGCGTAATCCCCACCAGGGTTTACACTGAAGCTTTCTTT.

This clone was seen only a few times. The rearrangement links TRBV19 to TRBJ1-2; D is possibly TRBD1 (6 bases). Germline V gives CDR1 LNHDA, CDR2 SQIVND (reference sequence). There are 14 residues in the CDR3. The germline V and J ends were trimmed by 3 bases and 2 bases, with 10 bases remaining between them. The chain's CDR3 is CASSILGQNYGYTF. CDR3 nucleotide sequence: TGTGCCAGTAGTATTCTCGGACAGAACTATGGCTACACCTTC.

DNA of the CDR3: TGCGCCAGCGCGGCACTAGCGGAAACCTCCTACGAGCAGTACTTC. Translation: CASAALAETSYEQYF. This sequence joins TRBV10-2 and TRBJ2-7; TRBD2 aligns across 8 bases. This CDR3 is built from 15 residues. Germline CDR1 is WSHSY and CDR2 is SAAADI. The trim removed 8 bases at V and 0 bases at J, leaving 9 bases unmatched.

This chain joins TRBV29-1 and TRBJ1-2; D call uncertain. Germline CDR1 SQVTM, CDR2 ANQGSEA. CDR3 length equals 14 residues. Trimming pared 0 bases from V and 4 bases from J, leaving 12 bases between. Here the CDR3 reads CSVEDKRYSYGYTF. CDR3 nucleotide sequence: TGCAGCGTTGAAGACAAAAGGTACAGCTATGGCTACACCTTC. Full variable domain (missing parts from reference TRBV29-1 and TRBJ1-2): SAVISQKPSRDICQRGTSLTIQCQVDSQVTMMFWYRQQPGQSLTLIATANQGSEATYESGFVIDKFPISRPNLTFSTLTVSNMSPEDSSIYLCSVEDKRYSYGYTFGSGTRLTVV.

CDR3: CASSIHAPTDTQYF. For the CDR3, the DNA is TGTGCCAGCAGTATTCACGCGCCTACAGATACGCAGTATTTT. The chain employs TRBV7-9 and TRBJ2-3, with D unresolved. This CDR3 region has 14 residues. Germline V gene data show CDR1 as SEHNR and CDR2 as FQNEAQ (reference sequence). With 6 bases removed from V and 3 bases from J, the gap between germline ends came to 13 bases.

Only one count was recorded for this clone. The chain links TRBV14 to TRBJ1-1, with a tentative D call TRBD1 (5 bases). Trimming stripped 1 base from V and 0 bases from J, with 21 bases between. This CDR3 region has 19 residues. Germline V gives CDR1 SGHDN, CDR2 FVKESK. CDR3 coding DNA: TGTGCCAGCAGCCAAGGAGGGTCCTCGGGGGGGGAAATGAACACTGAAGCTTTCTTT. Its translation: CASSQGGSSGGEMNTEAFF. Looking up the rest from reference TRBV14 and TRBJ1-1 gives the full variable domain: EAGVTQFPSHSVIEKGQTVTLRCDPISGHDNLYWYRRVMGKEIKFLLHFVKESKQDESGMPNNRFLAERTGGTYSTLKVQPAELEDSGVYFCASSQGGSSGGEMNTEAFFGQGTRLTVV.

The gene calls are TRBV7-9 and TRBJ1-3; TRBD1 matches 10 bases. The J segment lost 2 bases and the V segment lost 2 bases, leaving 9 bases of the junction unmatched. This CDR3 has 18 residues. Germline V CDR1 and CDR2: SEHNR, FQNEAQ (reference sequence). The CDR3 region has the DNA TGTGCCAGCAGCTTAACTTTACCGGGACAGGGGCCTGGAAACACCATATATTTT. This sequence encodes CASSLTLPGQGPGNTIYF.

The chain combines TRBV2 with TRBJ1-1; 8 bases align to TRBD1. V lost 5 bases to trimming and J lost 1 base; unmatched junction nucleotides: 9. The CDR3 loop spans 16 amino acids. Germline V gene data show CDR1 as SNHLY and CDR2 as FYNNEI. The chain's CDR3 is CASSHTSRGPNTEAFF. In DNA form, the CDR3 reads TGTGCCAGCAGTCACACCTCCAGGGGGCCGAACACTGAAGCTTTCTTT.

CDR3 residues: CASSEDTGTDTQYF. The CDR3 DNA reads TGTGCCAGCAGTGAAGATACAGGGACAGATACGCAGTATTTT. This rearrangement joins TRBV6-4 to TRBJ2-3; D is possibly TRBD1 (6 bases). Germline values: CDR1 MRHNA, CDR2 SNTAGT. The ends were cut back, 3 bases at V and 3 bases at J, with 10 bases in the middle. CDR3 length: 14 amino acids.

The J gene is TRBJ1-2, the V gene TRBV19, with 7 positions matching TRBD1. The CDR3 spans 14 residues. V was pared by 4 bases and J by 3 bases, with 5 bases of the junction left unmatched. Germline values: CDR1 LNHDA, CDR2 SQIVND (reference sequence). DNA of the CDR3: TGTGCCAGTAGTAAGGGACAGCCTTACTATGGCTACACCTTC. Translating gives CASSKGQPYYGYTF.

The CDR3 DNA reads as TGCGCCAGCAGCCAAGTTGTCTTTGACAGGGAGAACTATGGCTACACCTTC. This codes for CASSQVVFDRENYGYTF. The rearrangement links TRBV4-1 to TRBJ1-2; TRBD1 matches at 7 bases. Trimming removed 1 base from V and 2 bases from J; junction bases left unmatched: 10. The CDR3 length is 17 residues. In germline, CDR1 is MGHRA, CDR2 YSYEKL.

The rearrangement uses TRBV15 and TRBJ1-5, with D perhaps TRBD1 (5 bases). The germline CDR1 and CDR2 sequences are LNHNV and YYDKDF (reference sequence). V shed 3 bases and J shed 2 bases, with 11 bases lying between them. This CDR3 is built from 15 residues. CDR3 nucleotides: TGTGCCACCAGCAGGGGCTCGGGGGGCAATCAGCCCCAGCATTTT. Translating gives CATSRGSGGNQPQHF.

J is TRBJ1-1 and V is TRBV27; 10 bases map to TRBD1. There are 20 residues in the CDR3. V lost 5 bases, J lost 1 base, and 19 bases stayed unmatched. Germline CDR1 is MNHEY and CDR2 is SMNVEV (reference sequence). This chain's CDR3 is CASSPQGRDRGVWGNTEAFF. The CDR3 region has the DNA TGTGCCAGCAGTCCCCAGGGTCGGGACAGGGGAGTTTGGGGGAACACTGAAGCTTTCTTT.

The CDR3 spells CASRPTGLDEKLFF. DNA of the CDR3: TGTGCCAGCAGGCCGACAGGGTTGGATGAAAAACTGTTTTTT. The chain is built from TRBV28 and TRBJ1-4, with 7 bases fitting TRBD1. Losses at the gene ends were 6 bases for V and 6 bases for J; bases not matched to a gene: 7. This CDR3 spans 14 amino acids. The germline V gene has CDR1 MDHEN and CDR2 SYDVKM.

This clone showed up just once. The V call is TRBV12-5, the J call TRBJ2-7, with 8 bases identical to TRBD1. The length of the CDR3 is 16 residues. Trimming removed 0 bases from V and 1 base from J; junction bases left unmatched: 5. Germline CDR1 reads LGHNT; CDR2 reads FRNRAP. CDR3 coding DNA: TGTGCTAGTGGTTTGGTACTGGGGACAGGATCCTACGAGCAGTACTTC. Residues: CASGLVLGTGSYEQYF.

The chain joins TRBV30 to TRBJ1-2, with D unclear. The V and J ends lost 2 bases and 0 bases respectively, with 7 bases between them. The V gene's germline CDR1 is GTSNPN and CDR2 SVGIG (reference sequence). This CDR3 spans 13 amino acids. The CDR3 region is CAWSTEANYGYTF. The CDR3 DNA reads TGTGCCTGGAGTACAGAAGCTAACTATGGCTACACCTTC. Supplemented by reference TRBV30 and TRBJ1-2, the full variable domain reads SQTIHQWPATLVQPVGSPLSLECTVEGTSNPNLYWYRQAAGRGLQLLFYSVGIGQISSEVPQNLSASRPQDRQFILSSKKLLLSDSGFYLCAWSTEANYGYTFGSGTRLTVV.

The chain couples TRBV6-1 to TRBJ1-5; no reliable D call. The V end lost 7 bases, the J end lost 2 bases, and 15 bases lay between the germline ends. The CDR3 is made up of 15 amino acids. Germline V gene lookup returns CDR1 MNHNS and CDR2 SASEGT. The CDR3 spells CASTMTQNCNQPQHF. The CDR3, as DNA: TGTGCCAGCACGATGACACAGAACTGCAATCAGCCCCAGCATTTT.

This clone was picked up one time. The chain recombines TRBV9 with TRBJ1-2; 7 bases map to TRBD1. Germline CDR1 SGDLS, CDR2 YYNGEE. V shed 3 bases, J shed 3 bases, and the junction held 11 bases outside the gene matches. CDR3 length: 16 residues. The CDR3 is CASSGDLKQGYYGYTF. The CDR3 DNA follows: TGTGCCAGCAGCGGGGATTTGAAACAGGGGTACTATGGCTACACCTTC.

The rearrangement links TRBV27 to TRBJ2-1; 9 positions match TRBD2. CDR3 length equals 13 residues. Germline CDR1 and CDR2: MNHEY and SMNVEV (reference sequence). After removal of 6 bases from V and 4 bases from J, the junction contained 1 base not matched to a gene. CDR3 bases: TGTGCCAGCAGAAGCGGGAGGTACAATGAGCAGTTCTTC. Amino acid sequence: CASRSGRYNEQFF.

V gene TRBV5-6 combines with J gene TRBJ2-1; D might be TRBD2 (5 bases). Looked up from germline, CDR1 is SGHDT and CDR2 is YYEEEE. Trimming removed 4 bases from V and 3 bases from J, with 11 bases in between. The CDR3 runs to 14 residues. For the CDR3, the DNA is TGTGCCAGCAGCGTCGACCGGGACTACAATGAGCAGTTCTTC. Translation gives CASSVDRDYNEQFF.

Regarding this clone: Other DNA variants within this sample encode the same CDR3. The chain employs TRBV5-4 and TRBJ1-6; D might be TRBD1 (6 bases). The CDR3 is 14 amino acids. Trimming cost V 1 base and J 4 bases, with 6 bases left between them. Germline V lookup: CDR1 SGHNT, CDR2 YYREEE (reference sequence). CDR3 residues: CASSLTGYNSPLHF. The DNA of the CDR3 is TGTGCCAGCAGCTTGACAGGGTATAATTCACCCCTCCACTTT. Variable domain in full (rest from reference TRBV5-4 and TRBJ1-6): ETGVTQSPTHLIKTRGQQVTLRCSSQSGHNTVSWYQQALGQGPQFIFQYYREEENGRGNFPPRFSGLQFPNYSSELNVNALELDDSALYLCASSLTGYNSPLHFGNGTRLTVT.

This chain joins TRBV7-6 and TRBJ2-1, with D possibly matching TRBD2 (5 bases). Germline CDR1 SGHVS, CDR2 FNYEAQ. The V gene lost 1 base and the J gene lost 7 bases, with 11 bases spanning the gap. CDR3 length: 14 residues. CDR3 coding DNA: TGTGCCAGCAGCTTAGTTGAGGAGGAGAATGAGCAGTTCTTC. This translates into CASSLVEEENEQFF.

V and J are TRBV7-9 and TRBJ2-1, with 14 bases matching TRBD2. This CDR3 is 19 amino acids long. V shed 1 base, J shed 5 bases, and the junction held 10 bases outside the gene matches. Looked up from germline, CDR1 is SEHNR and CDR2 is FQNEAQ (reference sequence). The CDR3 loop reads CASSLEGLAGDRGNNEQFF. The DNA of the CDR3 is TGTGCCAGCAGCTTAGAGGGACTAGCGGGAGATAGGGGGAACAATGAGCAGTTCTTC.

This chain links TRBV5-1 with TRBJ1-4; 7 bases fit TRBD1. This CDR3 spans 14 amino acids. The V segment lost 2 bases and the J segment 5 bases; nucleotides outside the gene matches: 3. The V gene's germline CDR1 is SGHRS and CDR2 YFSETQ. CDR3 region: CASSFETGNEKLFF. CDR3 DNA: TGCGCCAGCAGCTTCGAGACAGGGAATGAAAAACTGTTTTTT.

The chain is built from TRBV5-4 and TRBJ2-7; the D gene is possibly TRBD1 (5 bases). CDR1 SGHNT and CDR2 YYREEE come from the germline V gene (reference sequence). The CDR3 runs 13 residues. Trimming removed 2 bases at V and 2 bases at J, with 8 bases between. The CDR3 DNA reads as TGTGCCAGCAGCTTAACAGGTACCTACGAGCAGTACTTC. Residues: CASSLTGTYEQYF.

This chain links TRBV28 with TRBJ2-4; TRBD2 aligns across 8 bases. CDR1 and CDR2 from the germline V gene are MDHEN and SYDVKM. After removal of 4 bases from V and 5 bases from J, the junction contained 7 bases not matched to a gene. The CDR3 length is 15 residues. The CDR3 sequence is CASSSKRGFQNIQYF. CDR3 in DNA: TGTGCCAGCAGTTCCAAGCGGGGGTTCCAAAACATTCAGTACTTC.

This chain links TRBV2 with TRBJ2-1, with 15 positions matching TRBD2. V dropped 11 bases and J dropped 5; count of bases not matched to a gene: 10. This CDR3 has 16 amino acids. CDR1 SNHLY and CDR2 FYNNEI come from the germline V gene. The CDR3 DNA is TGTGCCGCGGGGACTAGCGGGGGGCGAATCGACAATGAGCAGTTCTTC. It specifies CAAGTSGGRIDNEQFF. The full variable domain, with the rest looked up from reference TRBV2 and TRBJ2-1, is EPEVTQTPSHQVTQMGQEVILRCVPISNHLYFYWYRQILGQKVEFLVSFYNNEISEKSEIFDDQFSVERPDGSNFTLKIRSTKLEDSAMYFCAAGTSGGRIDNEQFFGPGTRLTVL.

The rearrangement joins TRBV30 to TRBJ1-1; the match to TRBD1 covers 7 bases. The CDR3 totals 15 residues. J was trimmed by 2 bases and V by 0 bases; bases with no gene match: 6. The germline CDR1 and CDR2 sequences are GTSNPN and SVGIG (reference sequence). The chain's CDR3 is CAWSVNYRGNTEAFF. The CDR3 DNA is TGTGCCTGGAGTGTAAATTACAGGGGTAACACTGAAGCTTTCTTT.